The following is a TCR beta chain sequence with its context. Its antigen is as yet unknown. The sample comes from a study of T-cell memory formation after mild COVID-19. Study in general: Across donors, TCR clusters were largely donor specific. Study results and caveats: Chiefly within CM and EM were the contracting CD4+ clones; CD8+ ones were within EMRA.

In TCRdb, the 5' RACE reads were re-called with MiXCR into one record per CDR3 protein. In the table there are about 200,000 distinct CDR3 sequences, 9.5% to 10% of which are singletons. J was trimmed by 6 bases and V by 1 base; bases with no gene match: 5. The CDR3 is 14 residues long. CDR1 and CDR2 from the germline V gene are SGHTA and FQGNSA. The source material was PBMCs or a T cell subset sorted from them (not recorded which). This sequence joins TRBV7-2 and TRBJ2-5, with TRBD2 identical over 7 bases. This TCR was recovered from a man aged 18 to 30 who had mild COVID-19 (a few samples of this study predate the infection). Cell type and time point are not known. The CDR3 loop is CASSLESGRKTQYF. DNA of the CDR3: TGTGCCAGCAGCTTAGAATCCGGGAGGAAGACCCAGTACTTC.